These 11 T cell receptor beta chains share one sample of origin, sequenced in a study of T cell responses to AZD1222 COVID-19 vaccine (dated by TCRdb to about 2021). Library generation was performed with the immunoSEQ multiplex PCR assay. Sourced from immuneACCESS, this table was stored by TCRdb with only in-frame sequences that have V and J called. A share of the clones is absent; for the studies checked, an unresolved V gene accounts for under half, and the remainder has no known explanation. The sample table records nearly 95,000 clones; 85% to 90% of these occur just once. The ten largest make up more than 2% of the sample. What this sample's time point label stands for: about 28 days (+/-7) after the second vaccine dose. The starting material was peripheral blood, obtained 28 days after the second AZD1222 dose. The receptors were sampled from an adult who received the AZD1222 COVID-19 vaccine.

V is TRBV10-3 and J is TRBJ1-6; the D is unclear. From germline, CDR1 is ENHRY and CDR2 SYGVKD. The CDR3 runs 15 residues. V was trimmed by 0 bases and J by 9 bases, leaving 12 bases between them. CDR3 coding DNA: TGTGCCATCAGTGAGTCAGGACCCGAGGGTTCACCCCTCCACTTT. This sequence encodes CAISESGPEGSPLHF.

Here the CDR3 DNA reads TGTGCCAGCAGCTTAGTGGGGGGGTTCTACGAGCAGTACTTC. This sequence encodes CASSLVGGFYEQYF. The chain combines TRBV7-6 with TRBJ2-7; 7 bases align to TRBD2. After removal of 1 base from V and 3 bases from J, the junction contained 3 bases not matched to a gene. The CDR3 spans 14 residues. Germline V gene sequence: CDR1 SGHVS, CDR2 FNYEAQ.

The gene calls are TRBV6-5 and TRBJ1-1; no clear D. CDR1 MNHEY and CDR2 SVGAGI come from the germline V gene. V dropped 2 bases and J dropped 4 bases, with 14 bases sitting between them. This CDR3 region has 15 residues. The CDR3 DNA is TGTGCCAGCAGTTACATTCCCCCCTTGAGCACTGAAGCTTTCTTT. Translated, it gives CASSYIPPLSTEAFF.

This clone was detected only a few times. The chain carries TRBV29-1 and TRBJ1-2; D call uncertain. The V gene's germline CDR1 is SQVTM and CDR2 ANQGSEA. The V end lost 2 bases, the J end lost 2 bases, and 12 bases lay between the germline ends. The CDR3 extends over 14 amino acids. The CDR3 DNA follows: TGCAGCGTTGAATTGCGCGGACCCAACTATGGCTACACCTTC. This sequence encodes CSVELRGPNYGYTF. The whole variable domain, remainder taken from reference TRBV29-1 and TRBJ1-2, is SAVISQKPSRDICQRGTSLTIQCQVDSQVTMMFWYRQQPGQSLTLIATANQGSEATYESGFVIDKFPISRPNLTFSTLTVSNMSPEDSSIYLCSVELRGPNYGYTFGSGTRLTVV.

The rearrangement joins TRBV29-1 to TRBJ2-1; D is unclear. V was shortened by 3 bases and J by 8 bases, with 14 bases between the two germline ends. This CDR3 is built from 13 residues. Germline loops: CDR1 SQVTM, CDR2 ANQGSEA. The CDR3 here is CSVDKGKRDEQFF. CDR3 nucleotides: TGCAGCGTTGACAAAGGTAAACGGGATGAGCAGTTCTTC.

The rearrangement links TRBV18 to TRBJ2-1; D is ambiguous. CDR3 length equals 15 residues. Trimming pared 3 bases from V and 0 bases from J, leaving 9 bases between. Germline assignment: CDR1 KGHSH and CDR2 LQKENI. DNA of the CDR3: TGTGCCAGCTCACCGGGCCCAAGCTCCTACAATGAGCAGTTCTTC. This codes for CASSPGPSSYNEQFF.

This chain joins TRBV19 and TRBJ1-6; 12 bases agree with TRBD1. Per the germline V gene, CDR1 is LNHDA and CDR2 is SQIVND (reference sequence). V lost 2 bases to trimming and J lost 8 bases; unmatched junction nucleotides: 4. The CDR3 runs to 16 residues. CDR3 in DNA: TGTGCCAGTAGTATATCCGGGACAGGGGGCTATTCACCCCTCCACTTT. As protein: CASSISGTGGYSPLHF.

The chain joins TRBV7-2 to TRBJ2-1, with 7 bases aligning to TRBD2. V lost 4 bases to trimming and J lost 4 bases; unmatched junction nucleotides: 7. Germline CDR1 reads SGHTA; CDR2 reads FQGNSA. There are 15 residues in the CDR3. The CDR3 here is CASSSDWGGYNEQFF. CDR3 in DNA: TGTGCCAGCAGCTCCGACTGGGGGGGTTACAATGAGCAGTTCTTC.

The J gene is TRBJ2-2, the V gene TRBV7-9; 8 positions match TRBD1. V gave up 1 base and J gave up 4 bases; unmatched junction bases: 2. The CDR3 has 15 residues. Germline CDR1 and CDR2: SEHNR and FQNEAQ (reference sequence). This CDR3 reads CASSLVQGATGELFF. CDR3 sequence (DNA): TGTGCCAGCAGCTTAGTGCAGGGGGCCACCGGGGAGCTGTTTTTT.

In this sample, this clone turned up a few times. V is TRBV30 and J is TRBJ2-7, with D possibly TRBD1 on 6 matching bases. The CDR3 has 13 amino acids. V was shortened by 7 bases and J by 3 bases, with 16 bases between the two germline ends. Germline CDR1 GTSNPN, CDR2 SVGIG (reference sequence). The CDR3 DNA is TGTGCCTTGACTCCGGGACACAACTACGAGCAGTACTTC. This gives the protein CALTPGHNYEQYF.

J is TRBJ2-5 and V is TRBV10-3; 8 nucleotides agree with TRBD1. Germline CDR1 reads ENHRY; CDR2 reads SYGVKD. V trimming: 4 bases; J trimming: 4 bases; junction bases outside the gene matches: 5. The CDR3 spans 14 residues. The CDR3 DNA reads TGTGCCATCAGTGGAGACAGGGGCCGAGAGACCCAGTACTTC. Translated, it gives CAISGDRGRETQYF.